This passage covers 9 T cell receptor beta chains from one sample sequenced in a study of Ad26.COV2.S vaccination and SARS-CoV-2 variants. The treatment is: around 19 received Ad26.COV2.S at low or high dose, single or two shots; a few received placebo; per-sample allocation not given. Day 63 after the first vaccine or placebo injection was the time point for sampling. Method: immunoSEQ multiplex PCR; TCRdb's copy keeps in-frame clones and lacks some. The sample gives about 440,000 clones, about 92% of which show up once; roughly 3.9% is in the top ten. Sequenced here: peripheral blood, sampled in a trial of Ad26.COV2.S vaccine versus placebo. The origin of the receptors is a person between 18 and 65 years old who received the Ad26.COV2.S COVID-19 vaccine or a placebo.

The V and J genes are TRBV7-3 and TRBJ1-3, with D perhaps TRBD1 (5 bases). This CDR3 spans 17 amino acids. Deletions cut 1 base from V and 2 bases from J, with 15 bases between. The germline gives CDR1 SGHTA, CDR2 FQGTGA. CDR3 loop: CASSLSGAGAAGNTIYF. The CDR3 DNA sequence: TGTGCCAGCAGCTTAAGTGGGGCTGGGGCTGCTGGAAACACCATATATTTT.

The rearrangement uses TRBV10-3 and TRBJ2-3, with 13 bases fitting TRBD2. Germline CDR1 reads ENHRY; CDR2 reads SYGVKD. This CDR3 contains 16 residues. The V gene end was trimmed by 6 bases and the J gene end by 2 bases; junction bases not matched to a gene: 5. The CDR3 region is CAIRAGTSGTTDTQYF. CDR3 coding DNA: TGTGCCATCAGAGCCGGGACTAGCGGGACCACAGATACGCAGTATTTT.

The sample holds a few counts of this clone. V usage is TRBV13 and J usage is TRBJ1-2, with D unresolved. Germline CDR1 PRHDT, CDR2 FYEKMQ (reference sequence). The V gene lost 0 bases and the J gene lost 0 bases, with 11 bases spanning the gap. The CDR3 runs 16 residues. The chain's CDR3 is CASSLGRGSTNYGYTF. The CDR3 nucleotides read TGTGCCAGCAGCTTAGGCCGAGGATCAACTAACTATGGCTACACCTTC. The variable domain in full, completed from reference TRBV13 and TRBJ1-2, reads AAGVIQSPRHLIKEKRETATLKCYPIPRHDTVYWYQQGPGQDPQFLISFYEKMQSDKGSIPDRFSAQQFSDYHSELNMSSLELGDSALYFCASSLGRGSTNYGYTFGSGTRLTVV.

The gene calls are TRBV7-9 and TRBJ1-1; D unclear. The CDR3 length is 15 residues. Germline CDR1 is SEHNR and CDR2 is FQNEAQ (reference sequence). V lost 5 bases to trimming and J lost 4 bases, with 17 bases between them. The CDR3 region has the DNA TGTGCCAGCAGCCCGACGTTTAGATGGGGCACTGAAGCTTTCTTT. This codes for CASSPTFRWGTEAFF.

This clone has a handful of counts. The rearrangement joins TRBV7-9 to TRBJ1-4; the D is unclear. Trimming left V 3 bases short and J 7 bases short, with 6 bases between. This CDR3 spans 12 amino acids. Germline V gene data show CDR1 as SEHNR and CDR2 as FQNEAQ (reference sequence). CDR3 sequence: CASSFGVEKLFF. For the CDR3, the DNA is TGTGCCAGCAGCTTCGGGGTTGAAAAACTGTTTTTT.

About this clone: This may stem from a read error, because a much larger clone lies one nucleotide away. The chain uses TRBV5-4 and TRBJ2-7; D is unclear. The CDR3 loop spans 11 amino acids. Deletions cut 2 bases from V and 0 bases from J, with 0 bases between. CDR1 SGHNT and CDR2 YYREEE come from the germline V gene (reference sequence). The CDR3 sequence is CASSFSYEQYF. The CDR3 DNA sequence: TGTGCCAGCAGCTTCTCCTACGAGCAGTACTTC.

CDR3 residues: CASRQGFTEAFF. CDR3 nucleotide sequence: TGTGCCTCCCGACAGGGCTTCACTGAAGCTTTCTTT. The chain is built from TRBV28 and TRBJ1-1; 7 positions agree with TRBD1. From germline, CDR1 is MDHEN and CDR2 SYDVKM. The CDR3 loop spans 12 amino acids. V dropped 11 bases and J dropped 4; count of bases not matched to a gene: 7.

The chain employs TRBV28 and TRBJ2-7; no clear D gene. Trimming removed 8 bases at V and 2 bases at J, with 13 bases between. The CDR3 extends over 13 amino acids. CDR1 is MDHEN, CDR2 SYDVKM, per germline. The CDR3 sequence is CASGTGIPYEQYF. Here the CDR3 DNA reads TGTGCCAGCGGAACTGGGATCCCCTACGAGCAGTACTTC.

The rearrangement links TRBV6-1 to TRBJ2-7; 8 bases line up with TRBD2. With 3 bases clipped from V and 4 bases from J, the junction kept 8 bases outside the gene matches. From germline, CDR1 is MNHNS and CDR2 SASEGT. The length of the CDR3 is 15 residues. Written as DNA, the CDR3 is TGTGCCAGCAGTGACAGGCCTAGCGGGTTTTACGAGCAGTACTTC. It codes for CASSDRPSGFYEQYF.